Listed below are T cell receptor beta chains from one sample, sequenced in a study of T cells after posttransplantation cyclophosphamide. Clones were sequenced by immunoSEQ multiplex PCR, and TCRdb holds only the in-frame ones, with some missing. The data show 66,000 or so clones, around 93% seen once. Input material: PBMCs. The origin of the receptors is a woman in her thirties in good health and a related stem cell transplant donor. Each CDR3 is given with its conserved first and last residue. The order of the fields is clone size, D gene, V gene, J gene, CDR3 protein, CDR3 DNA. A D gene is named only where the DNA matches it firmly. Size is omitted from some rows. Given values are once, few, many or a class for expanded clones.

clone_size: NA
d_call: NA
v_call: TRBV19
j_call: TRBJ2-7
cdr3_aa: CASGQIYEQYF
cdr3_nt: TGTGCCAGTGGACAGATATACGAGCAGTACTTC

clone_size: few
d_call: TRBD1
v_call: TRBV6-1
j_call: TRBJ1-2
cdr3_aa: CASRTGVTRDGYTF
cdr3_nt: TGTGCCAGCAGAACAGGGGTAACTAGGGATGGCTACACCTTC

clone_size: NA
d_call: NA
v_call: TRBV6-5
j_call: TRBJ1-5
cdr3_aa: CASRGSNQPQHF
cdr3_nt: TGTGCCAGCAGGGGTAGCAATCAGCCCCAGCATTTT

clone_size: NA
d_call: NA
v_call: TRBV5-1
j_call: TRBJ2-5
cdr3_aa: CASTAGQETQYF
cdr3_nt: TGCGCCAGCACCGCTGGGCAAGAGACCCAGTACTTC

clone_size: NA
d_call: NA
v_call: TRBV4-1
j_call: TRBJ1-1
cdr3_aa: CASSQQGESTEAFF
cdr3_nt: TGCGCCAGCAGCCAACAAGGGGAAAGCACTGAAGCTTTCTTT

clone_size: once
d_call: NA
v_call: TRBV7-2
j_call: TRBJ2-1
cdr3_aa: CASSSTGSYNEQFF
cdr3_nt: TGTGCCAGCAGCTCGACCGGCTCCTACAATGAGCAGTTCTTC

clone_size: once
d_call: NA
v_call: TRBV5-1
j_call: TRBJ2-1
cdr3_aa: CASSLVLSYNEQFF
cdr3_nt: TGCGCCAGCAGCTTGGTACTCTCCTACAATGAGCAGTTCTTC

clone_size: few
d_call: NA
v_call: TRBV2
j_call: TRBJ1-2
cdr3_aa: CASSNYGYTF
cdr3_nt: TGTGCCAGCAGTAACTATGGCTACACCTTC

clone_size: few
d_call: NA
v_call: TRBV29-1
j_call: TRBJ1-3
cdr3_aa: CSVEDNGNTIYF
cdr3_nt: TGCAGCGTTGAAGATAACGGAAACACCATATATTTT

clone_size: NA
d_call: NA
v_call: TRBV7-9
j_call: TRBJ1-1
cdr3_aa: CASSYQGRTEAFF
cdr3_nt: TGTGCCAGCAGCTACCAGGGGAGGACTGAAGCTTTCTTT

clone_size: NA
d_call: NA
v_call: TRBV27
j_call: TRBJ2-3
cdr3_aa: CASSSPGSFTDTQYF
cdr3_nt: TGTGCCAGCAGTTCTCCTGGCAGTTTCACAGATACGCAGTATTTT

clone_size: NA
d_call: TRBD1
v_call: TRBV9
j_call: TRBJ2-1
cdr3_aa: CASSAGTGVYNEQFF
cdr3_nt: TGTGCCAGCAGCGCCGGGACAGGGGTCTACAATGAGCAGTTCTTC

clone_size: once
d_call: TRBD2
v_call: TRBV7-2
j_call: TRBJ2-3
cdr3_aa: CASSLVVAGRDTQYF
cdr3_nt: TGTGCCAGCAGCTTGGTTGTAGCGGGGAGAGATACGCAGTATTTT

clone_size: NA
d_call: NA
v_call: TRBV7-2
j_call: TRBJ1-6
cdr3_aa: CASSLVGRYSPLHF
cdr3_nt: TGTGCCAGCAGCTTAGTGGGCAGATATTCACCCCTCCACTTT

clone_size: NA
d_call: TRBD1
v_call: TRBV6-4
j_call: TRBJ1-4
cdr3_aa: CASSLFAGTGNEKLFF
cdr3_nt: TGTGCCAGCAGCTTATTCGCCGGGACAGGGAATGAAAAACTGTTTTTT

clone_size: NA
d_call: NA
v_call: TRBV7-2
j_call: TRBJ1-5
cdr3_aa: CASSSGKQNQPQHF
cdr3_nt: TGTGCCAGCAGCTCGGGGAAACAGAATCAGCCCCAGCATTTT

clone_size: medium-sized
d_call: NA
v_call: TRBV10-1
j_call: TRBJ1-1
cdr3_aa: CASSTGLRGEAFF
cdr3_nt: TGCGCCAGCAGCACAGGGTTACGCGGTGAAGCTTTCTTT

clone_size: NA
d_call: NA
v_call: TRBV29-1
j_call: TRBJ2-2
cdr3_aa: CSVDGGEGGELFF
cdr3_nt: TGCAGCGTTGACGGCGGGGAAGGCGGGGAGCTGTTTTTT

clone_size: NA
d_call: TRBD1
v_call: TRBV5-6
j_call: TRBJ1-5
cdr3_aa: CASSRTGGYQPQHF
cdr3_nt: TGTGCCAGCAGCAGGACAGGGGGCTATCAGCCCCAGCATTTT

clone_size: NA
d_call: NA
v_call: TRBV27
j_call: TRBJ1-2
cdr3_aa: CASSPAAGRRGYTF
cdr3_nt: TGTGCCAGCAGTCCAGCGGCAGGGCGACGGGGCTACACCTTC

clone_size: NA
d_call: NA
v_call: TRBV5-6
j_call: TRBJ1-1
cdr3_aa: CASSLALRDGAFF
cdr3_nt: TGTGCCAGCAGCTTGGCCCTAAGGGATGGAGCTTTCTTT

clone_size: NA
d_call: NA
v_call: TRBV11-2
j_call: TRBJ2-7
cdr3_aa: CASGGTLSSYEQYF
cdr3_nt: TGTGCCAGCGGGGGGACACTTAGCTCCTACGAGCAGTACTTC

clone_size: once
d_call: NA
v_call: TRBV5-1
j_call: TRBJ1-1
cdr3_aa: CASSLGRGVSEAFF
cdr3_nt: TGCGCCAGCAGCTTGGGCAGGGGCGTGTCTGAAGCTTTCTTT

clone_size: NA
d_call: TRBD1
v_call: TRBV5-1
j_call: TRBJ1-1
cdr3_aa: CASSQDRGTTNTEAFF
cdr3_nt: TGCGCCAGCAGCCAGGACAGGGGAACTACGAACACTGAAGCTTTCTTT

clone_size: NA
d_call: TRBD2
v_call: TRBV11-2
j_call: TRBJ2-2
cdr3_aa: CASSLGGGDTGELFF
cdr3_nt: TGTGCCAGCAGCTTAGGGGGGGGAGACACCGGGGAGCTGTTTTTT

clone_size: NA
d_call: TRBD2
v_call: TRBV28
j_call: TRBJ2-3
cdr3_aa: CASTDPGGLAGGPTDTQYF
cdr3_nt: TGTGCCAGCACCGATCCTGGAGGACTAGCGGGGGGCCCCACAGATACGCAGTATTTT

clone_size: NA
d_call: NA
v_call: TRBV5-6
j_call: TRBJ1-2
cdr3_aa: CASSVRGRNYGYTF
cdr3_nt: TGTGCCAGCAGCGTGAGGGGGAGGAACTATGGCTACACCTTC

clone_size: NA
d_call: NA
v_call: TRBV4-3
j_call: TRBJ1-1
cdr3_aa: CASSQDPAGGTEAFF
cdr3_nt: TGCGCCAGCAGCCAAGATCCGGCGGGGGGAACTGAAGCTTTCTTT

clone_size: NA
d_call: NA
v_call: TRBV7-6
j_call: TRBJ2-5
cdr3_aa: CASSLGLGETQYF
cdr3_nt: TGTGCCAGCAGCTTAGGATTAGGGGAGACCCAGTACTTC

clone_size: NA
d_call: NA
v_call: TRBV7-2
j_call: TRBJ1-2
cdr3_aa: CASSLEPGARYGYTF
cdr3_nt: TGTGCCAGCAGCTTAGAGCCGGGGGCACGATATGGCTACACCTTC

clone_size: NA
d_call: NA
v_call: TRBV11-2
j_call: TRBJ2-1
cdr3_aa: CASSARQPPYNEQFF
cdr3_nt: TGTGCCAGCAGCGCCCGACAACCCCCCTACAATGAGCAGTTCTTC

clone_size: NA
d_call: NA
v_call: TRBV6-5
j_call: TRBJ2-7
cdr3_aa: CASSYSFSPDYEQYF
cdr3_nt: TGTGCCAGCAGTTACTCGTTCTCTCCAGACTACGAGCAGTACTTC

clone_size: NA
d_call: NA
v_call: TRBV6-5
j_call: TRBJ1-5
cdr3_aa: CASSYYRVGQPQHF
cdr3_nt: TGTGCCAGCAGTTACTACCGGGTCGGACAGCCCCAGCATTTT

clone_size: few
d_call: NA
v_call: TRBV6-1
j_call: TRBJ1-6
cdr3_aa: CASGRASPLHF
cdr3_nt: TGTGCCAGCGGCAGGGCTTCACCCCTCCACTTT

clone_size: NA
d_call: TRBD2
v_call: TRBV5-5
j_call: TRBJ2-3
cdr3_aa: CASSSRTSGSTDTQYF
cdr3_nt: TGTGCCAGCAGCTCGAGGACTAGCGGTAGCACAGATACGCAGTATTTT

clone_size: NA
d_call: NA
v_call: TRBV7-9
j_call: TRBJ1-4
cdr3_aa: CASSSPLRDREKLFF
cdr3_nt: TGTGCCAGCAGCTCGCCTCTGAGGGATAGGGAAAAACTGTTTTTT

clone_size: NA
d_call: NA
v_call: TRBV21-1
j_call: TRBJ1-5
cdr3_aa: CASSTLGGTENSNQPQHF
cdr3_nt: TGTGCCAGCAGCACCCTTGGCGGGACAGAGAATAGCAATCAGCCCCAGCATTTT

clone_size: NA
d_call: NA
v_call: TRBV28
j_call: TRBJ2-7
cdr3_aa: CASSLRDRPYEQYF
cdr3_nt: TGTGCCAGCAGTTTACGTGACAGGCCCTACGAGCAGTACTTC

clone_size: NA
d_call: NA
v_call: TRBV7-6
j_call: TRBJ2-3
cdr3_aa: CASSLGGGHTDTQYF
cdr3_nt: TGTGCCAGCAGCTTAGGAGGGGGGCACACAGATACGCAGTATTTT

clone_size: NA
d_call: NA
v_call: TRBV6-1
j_call: TRBJ1-2
cdr3_aa: CASGGQAYGYTF
cdr3_nt: TGTGCCAGCGGGGGGCAGGCCTATGGCTACACCTTC

clone_size: NA
d_call: NA
v_call: TRBV4-2
j_call: TRBJ2-3
cdr3_aa: CASSRDDTDTQYF
cdr3_nt: TGTGCCAGCAGCCGGGACGACACAGATACGCAGTATTTT

clone_size: NA
d_call: NA
v_call: TRBV7-2
j_call: TRBJ2-5
cdr3_aa: CASEGGVWETQYF
cdr3_nt: TGTGCCAGTGAAGGGGGGGTGTGGGAGACCCAGTACTTC

clone_size: NA
d_call: TRBD1
v_call: TRBV19
j_call: TRBJ1-2
cdr3_aa: CASSRGTVFLF
cdr3_nt: TGTGCCAGTAGTAGAGGGACAGTCTTTCTCTTC

clone_size: NA
d_call: TRBD1
v_call: TRBV5-1
j_call: TRBJ2-7
cdr3_aa: CASSRIQGQSYEQYF
cdr3_nt: TGCGCCAGCAGCCGAATACAGGGGCAAAGCTACGAGCAGTACTTC